This T cell receptor beta chain stems from a study of blood T cell repertoires in COVID-19. Sequenced by immunoSEQ multiplex PCR; TCRdb stores in-frame clones only, minus some. Seen here are over 85,000 clones, 70% to 90% observed once, and the top ten hold 9.5% to 10%. Between the trimmed V and J ends, which lost 4 bases and 9 bases, there was a span of 13 bases. Germline assignment: CDR1 LGHDT and CDR2 YNNKEL (reference sequence). The CDR3 contains 14 residues. Input material: peripheral blood. This rearrangement joins TRBV3-1 (or the pseudogene TRBV3-2) to TRBJ1-6, with D perhaps TRBD1 (5 bases). This clonotype originated in a man aged 35-49 years with active or convalescent COVID-19. CDR3 sequence reads: CASSRSGGGSPLHF. CDR3 in DNA: TGTGCCAGCAGCCGTTCGGGGGGGGGTTCACCCCTCCACTTT.